This T cell receptor (beta chain) was recorded in a study of neoadjuvant anti-PD-1 for oral cavity cancer. Data came from immunoSEQ multiplex PCR; TCRdb stores just in-frame clones and leaves some out. The sample yields fewer than 7,000 clones, roughly 70% seen once. V was pared by 2 bases and J by 0 bases, with 4 bases between. This CDR3 spans 14 amino acids. The germline CDR1 and CDR2 sequences are LNHDA and SQIVND (reference sequence). Source: PBMCs, taken before nivolumab (anti-PD-1) treatment. The V call is TRBV19, the J call TRBJ1-4; D not certain. This receptor was obtained from a person aged 35-79 years with oral cavity squamous cell carcinoma. The DNA of the CDR3 is TGTGCCAGTAGTATAAGCCCAACTAATGAAAAACTGTTTTTT. Protein sequence: CASSISPTNEKLFF.